The clone carrying this TCR beta chain came up once. This sample was taken from a study of OX40 agonist ivuxolimab in advanced cancers. Data came from immunoSEQ multiplex PCR; TCRdb stores just in-frame clones and leaves some out. Of approximately 88,000 clones in the sample, over 75% are singletons; the top ten hold 0.25% to 0.3%. The V gene's germline CDR1 is SEHNR and CDR2 FQNEAQ (reference sequence). The CDR3 sequence is 13 residues long. The ends were cut back, 0 bases at V and 7 bases at J, with 10 bases in the middle. The sequencing here drew on CD4+ or CD8+ T cells sorted from blood, taken in a trial of the OX40 agonist ivuxolimab. The chain carries TRBV7-9 and TRBJ2-7; D ambiguous. This clonotype was obtained from an adult with an advanced solid tumor such as melanoma, head and neck, liver or kidney cancer. CDR3 residues: CASSLAGRLEQYF. CDR3 bases: TGTGCCAGCAGCTTAGCGGGCCGTCTGGAGCAGTACTTC.